The 13 T cell receptor beta chains listed next were all sequenced from one sample in a study of multiple sclerosis patients with progressive multifocal leukoencephalopathy. Time point meaning: before natalizumab initiation. TCRdb's table, derived via immunoSEQ multiplex PCR, lists solely in-frame clones and lacks some. The data contain fewer than 35,000 clones, around 89% of them singletons. The specimen sequenced was PBMCs. The source of these receptors is a human donor with multiple sclerosis.

The V call is TRBV4-2, the J call TRBJ2-7, with D perhaps TRBD1 (6 bases). This CDR3 region has 13 residues. Trimming took off 4 bases at V and 3 bases at J, with 10 bases between the two ends. CDR1 is LGHNA, CDR2 YNFKEQ, per germline. CDR3 loop: CASSPQGFYEQYF. The CDR3 DNA sequence: TGTGCCAGCAGCCCCCAGGGGTTCTACGAGCAGTACTTC.

The chain uses TRBV7-2 and TRBJ2-7; D gene uncertain. The germline gives CDR1 SGHTA, CDR2 FQGNSA. V was trimmed by 5 bases and J by 2 bases, leaving 10 bases between them. The CDR3 consists of 13 residues. CDR3 amino acids: CASSTRWTYEQYF. In DNA form, the CDR3 reads TGTGCCAGCAGCACGCGTTGGACCTACGAGCAGTACTTC.

This rearrangement joins TRBV4-3 to TRBJ2-2, with D perhaps TRBD1 or TRBD2 (5 bases each). The CDR3 extends over 13 amino acids. The germline V gene has CDR1 LGHNA and CDR2 YSLEER. V was shortened by 4 bases and J by 4 bases, with 7 bases between the two germline ends. Written as DNA, the CDR3 is TGCGCCAGCAGCCGGGACGCCACCGGGGAGCTGTTTTTT. It specifies CASSRDATGELFF.

This sequence joins TRBV6-1 and TRBJ1-2; the D gene is possibly TRBD1 (5 bases). Germline loops: CDR1 MNHNS, CDR2 SASEGT. V dropped 7 bases and J dropped 2 bases, with 17 bases sitting between them. This CDR3 contains 15 residues. CDR3 region: CASTLRRAGNYGYTF. In DNA form, the CDR3 reads TGTGCCAGCACTCTCCGCAGGGCGGGAAACTATGGCTACACCTTC.

The chain employs TRBV5-1 and TRBJ2-7; weak D call: TRBD1 (5 bases). Germline V gene sequence: CDR1 SGHRS, CDR2 YFSETQ. V was shortened by 10 bases and J by 0 bases, with 20 bases between the two germline ends. CDR3 length equals 15 residues. CDR3 DNA sequence: TGCGCCCCACAGCAGCATCACAGGAGCTCCTACGAGCAGTACTTC. It yields the protein CAPQQHHRSSYEQYF.

V usage is TRBV7-8 and J usage is TRBJ2-7, with 14 bases lining up with TRBD2. The V gene's germline CDR1 is SGHVS and CDR2 FQNEAQ. V was clipped by 4 bases and J by 6 bases; unmatched bases: 5. The CDR3 runs to 15 residues. DNA of the CDR3: TGTGCCAGCAGCTCGGGACTAGCGGGAGTTTCCGAGCAGTACTTC. Protein sequence: CASSSGLAGVSEQYF.

CDR3 sequence (DNA): TGTGCCAGCAGCTCCTGGGGCACAGATACGCAGTATTTT. This translates into CASSSWGTDTQYF. This chain joins TRBV7-2 and TRBJ2-3; D gene ambiguous. The CDR3 has 13 residues. Germline values: CDR1 SGHTA, CDR2 FQGNSA. V was clipped by 4 bases and J by 1 base, with 6 bases between them. Supplemented by reference TRBV7-2 and TRBJ2-3, the full variable domain reads GAGVSQSPSNKVTEKGKDVELRCDPISGHTALYWYRQSLGQGLEFLIYFQGNSAPDKSGLPSDRFSAERTGGSVSTLTIQRTQQEDSAVYLCASSSWGTDTQYFGPGTRLTVL.

The chain is built from TRBV10-3 and TRBJ1-1, with D unclear. The CDR3 totals 16 residues. V lost 0 bases to trimming and J lost 1 base, with 12 bases between them. The V gene's germline CDR1 is ENHRY and CDR2 SYGVKD. The CDR3 protein is CAISESWQQKNTEAFF. Written as DNA, the CDR3 is TGTGCCATCAGTGAGTCTTGGCAGCAAAAGAACACTGAAGCTTTCTTT.

The gene calls are TRBV28 and TRBJ2-7; D is possibly TRBD2 (6 bases). Trimming left V 3 bases short and J 2 bases short, with 11 bases between. This CDR3 contains 14 residues. In germline, CDR1 is MDHEN, CDR2 SYDVKM. As DNA, the CDR3 is TGTGCCAGCAGTTTGGGTGGGGAGGCCTACGAGCAGTACTTC. It yields the protein CASSLGGEAYEQYF.

V gene TRBV29-1 combines with J gene TRBJ2-2; 7 bases are a match to TRBD2. This CDR3 is built from 13 residues. V dropped 7 bases and J dropped 5; count of bases not matched to a gene: 7. From germline, CDR1 is SQVTM and CDR2 ANQGSEA. The CDR3, as DNA: TGCAGCGCATCTAGCGGAGGGACCGGGGAGCTGTTTTTT. The encoded protein is CSASSGGTGELFF.

The chain is built from TRBV4-3 and TRBJ1-1; D unresolved. The V gene lost 0 bases and the J gene lost 3 bases, with 14 bases spanning the gap. The CDR3 is made up of 16 amino acids. The germline V gene encodes CDR1 LGHNA and CDR2 YSLEER. The CDR3, as DNA: TGCGCCAGCAGCCAAGATCCGACATATGAGGACACTGAAGCTTTCTTT. Translating gives CASSQDPTYEDTEAFF.

The chain combines TRBV29-1 with TRBJ2-2, with 7 bases identical to TRBD1. V shed 6 bases, J shed 0 bases, and the junction held 7 bases outside the gene matches. The CDR3 length is 15 residues. CDR1 and CDR2 from the germline V gene are SQVTM and ANQGSEA. Here the CDR3 reads CSVADRRANTGELFF. CDR3 in DNA: TGCAGCGTAGCGGACAGGCGCGCGAACACCGGGGAGCTGTTTTTT.

The chain is built from TRBV5-1 and TRBJ1-1; D call uncertain. The CDR3 spans 15 residues. In germline, CDR1 is SGHRS, CDR2 YFSETQ. The V end was cut by 4 bases, the J end by 4 bases, with 17 bases between. CDR3 sequence reads: CASSGGSSLVTEAFF. CDR3 nucleotide sequence: TGCGCCAGCAGCGGAGGGTCGAGTCTGGTCACTGAAGCTTTCTTT.